The 18 T cell receptor beta chains listed next were all sequenced from one sample in a study of blood T cell repertoires in COVID-19. Assay: immunoSEQ multiplex PCR; the TCRdb copy retains only in-frame clones and omits some. The sample yields 150,000 to 200,000 clones, 82% seen once. Input material: peripheral blood. These receptors were taken from a woman aged 70-85 years with acute or convalescent COVID-19.

The chain employs TRBV28 and TRBJ2-7; TRBD1 matches at 8 bases. V lost 5 bases and J lost 4; bases outside the gene matches: 10. Germline CDR1 MDHEN, CDR2 SYDVKM. This CDR3 contains 15 residues. The CDR3 loop is CASSETGGQGYEQYF. The CDR3 DNA follows: TGTGCCAGCAGTGAAACAGGGGGGCAGGGATACGAGCAGTACTTC.

V usage is TRBV15 and J usage is TRBJ2-1, with TRBD2 matching over 7 bases. With 0 bases clipped from V and 8 bases from J, the junction kept 16 bases outside the gene matches. This CDR3 has 18 amino acids. Germline CDR1 LNHNV, CDR2 YYDKDF (reference sequence). This CDR3 is CATSRDRPGLAVKDEQFF. The CDR3 coding sequence is TGTGCCACCAGCAGAGATCGTCCAGGTCTAGCGGTTAAGGATGAGCAGTTCTTC.

V is TRBV13 and J is TRBJ2-4; TRBD1 aligns across 8 bases. CDR3 length: 20 amino acids. Trimming cost V 2 bases and J 0 bases; bases outside gene matches: 15. The V gene's germline CDR1 is PRHDT and CDR2 FYEKMQ (reference sequence). CDR3 sequence: CASSLSRDRWSEIAKNIQYF. The CDR3 region has the DNA TGTGCCAGCAGCTTATCCCGGGACAGGTGGTCCGAAATAGCCAAAAACATTCAGTACTTC.

The genes are TRBV9 and TRBJ2-3; TRBD2 matches 8 bases. The V segment lost 3 bases and the J segment 3 bases; nucleotides outside the gene matches: 12. The CDR3 consists of 17 residues. The V gene's germline CDR1 is SGDLS and CDR2 YYNGEE. The CDR3 is CASSAQGVAGFTDTQYF. The CDR3 coding sequence is TGTGCCAGCAGCGCCCAAGGGGTAGCGGGATTTACAGATACGCAGTATTTT. The whole variable domain, remainder taken from reference TRBV9 and TRBJ2-3, is DSGVTQTPKHLITATGQRVTLRCSPRSGDLSVYWYQQSLDQGLQFLIQYYNGEERAKGNILERFSAQQFPDLHSELNLSSLELGDSALYFCASSAQGVAGFTDTQYFGPGTRLTVL.

CDR3 region: CASSAAMDEQYF. The DNA of the CDR3 is TGTGCCAGCAGTGCGGCAATGGACGAGCAGTACTTC. The chain couples TRBV27 to TRBJ2-7; unclear D gene. Germline lookup yields CDR1 MNHEY and CDR2 SMNVEV (reference sequence). Trimming cost V 5 bases and J 5 bases, with 10 bases left between them. CDR3 length equals 12 residues.

The J gene is TRBJ2-5, the V gene TRBV5-1, with 8 positions matching TRBD1. The CDR3 totals 13 residues. The germline V gene encodes CDR1 SGHRS and CDR2 YFSETQ. After removal of 5 bases from V and 5 bases from J, the junction contained 5 bases not matched to a gene. CDR3 nucleotide sequence: TGCGCCAGCAGATGGACAGGGATGGAGACCCAGTACTTC. Protein: CASRWTGMETQYF. The full variable domain, completed using reference TRBV5-1 and TRBJ2-5, is KAGVTQTPRYLIKTRGQQVTLSCSPISGHRSVSWYQQTPGQGLQFLFEYFSETQRNKGNFPGRFSGRQFSNSRSEMNVSTLELGDSALYLCASRWTGMETQYFGPGTRLLVL.

This clone turned up a few times. This chain links TRBV19 with TRBJ1-1, with 8 positions matching TRBD1. Trimming at V came to 6 bases and at J to 2 bases, leaving 5 bases not matched to a gene. This CDR3 region has 14 residues. CDR1 and CDR2 (germline): LNHDA, SQIVND (reference sequence). This chain's CDR3 is CASRRDRTNTEAFF. CDR3 nucleotides: TGTGCCAGTAGACGGGACAGGACCAACACTGAAGCTTTCTTT.

This clone was recorded a few times. The chain uses TRBV6-5 and TRBJ2-7, with a possible D match to TRBD2 (7 bases). This CDR3 spans 15 amino acids. CDR1 is MNHEY, CDR2 SVGAGI, per germline. V lost 0 bases and J lost 5, with 14 bases in between. The DNA of the CDR3 is TGTGCCAGCAGTTACTCGAGGAGGGGGGGGAACGAGCAGTACTTC. Amino acid sequence: CASSYSRRGGNEQYF.

V and J are TRBV12-3 or TRBV12-4 and TRBJ1-4, with 7 bases identical to TRBD1. V trimming: 7 bases; J trimming: 10 bases; junction bases outside the gene matches: 9. The CDR3 loop spans 13 amino acids. This CDR3 is CASNGQARGKLFF. The CDR3 coding sequence is TGTGCCAGCAATGGACAGGCCCGAGGAAAACTGTTTTTT.

The J gene is TRBJ2-1, the V gene TRBV5-5; 9 bases match TRBD1. CDR1 and CDR2 from the germline V gene are SGHKS and YYEKEE (reference sequence). V lost 4 bases and J lost 0; bases outside the gene matches: 2. The CDR3 is 15 residues long. The CDR3 spells CASSVGQGSYNEQFF. Written as DNA, the CDR3 is TGTGCCAGCAGCGTGGGACAGGGCTCCTACAATGAGCAGTTCTTC.

This clone was recorded a few times. The J gene is TRBJ1-6, the V gene TRBV27, with a weak D call TRBD1 (5 bases). The germline V and J ends were trimmed by 2 bases and 7 bases, with 15 bases remaining between them. Germline V gene data show CDR1 as MNHEY and CDR2 as SMNVEV (reference sequence). The CDR3 spans 16 residues. The CDR3 reads CASSLKPRTGNSPLHF. For the CDR3, the DNA is TGTGCCAGCAGTTTAAAGCCGAGAACAGGCAATTCACCCCTCCACTTT.

V is TRBV23-1 and J is TRBJ2-7; 9 bases are a match to TRBD1. TRBV23-1 belongs to the ORF category, with a function that is uncertain. V shed 5 bases, J shed 3 bases, and the junction held 17 bases outside the gene matches. The CDR3 loop spans 18 amino acids. The CDR3 reads CASSTRDRESSAVYEQYF. Written as DNA, the CDR3 is TGCGCCAGCAGTACCCGGGACAGGGAATCCTCGGCGGTCTACGAGCAGTACTTC.

V and J are TRBV19 and TRBJ2-1; D is ambiguous. Germline V gene lookup returns CDR1 LNHDA and CDR2 SQIVND (reference sequence). This CDR3 comprises 12 residues. Between the trimmed V and J ends, which lost 5 bases and 6 bases, there was a span of 8 bases. Written as DNA, the CDR3 is TGTGCCAGTAGTTCTGGGCTCAATGAGCAGTTCTTC. Translated: CASSSGLNEQFF.

The chain carries TRBV10-3 and TRBJ1-3; 7 bases fit TRBD1. Germline V gene sequence: CDR1 ENHRY, CDR2 SYGVKD. This CDR3 region has 15 residues. Germline trimming cut 4 bases from V and 4 bases from J; bases unmatched to any gene: 7. CDR3 in amino acids: CAISASTGAGNTIYF. CDR3 nucleotide sequence: TGTGCCATCAGTGCCTCAACAGGGGCCGGAAACACCATATATTTT.

This clone has just one count. The chain employs TRBV5-6 and TRBJ2-3, with 7 bases aligning to TRBD2. This CDR3 contains 13 residues. Germline V gives CDR1 SGHDT, CDR2 YYEEEE. Germline trimming cut 6 bases from V and 4 bases from J; bases unmatched to any gene: 5. As DNA, the CDR3 is TGTGCCAGCACCATAGGGAGGGCAGATACGCAGTATTTT. Amino acids: CASTIGRADTQYF.

The chain couples TRBV7-8 to TRBJ1-2; 8 nucleotides align to TRBD1. There are 14 residues in the CDR3. Trimming at V came to 7 bases and at J to 5 bases, leaving 9 bases not matched to a gene. Per germline, CDR1 SGHVS and CDR2 FQNEAQ. Written as DNA, the CDR3 is TGTGCCAGCAAGACAGGGGCGGGACCATATGGCTACACCTTC. Protein product: CASKTGAGPYGYTF.

J is TRBJ1-6 and V is TRBV19; D might be TRBD1 (5 bases). The CDR3 consists of 13 residues. Trimming pared 6 bases from V and 5 bases from J, leaving 8 bases between. In germline, CDR1 is LNHDA, CDR2 SQIVND (reference sequence). The CDR3 nucleotides read TGTGCCAGTAGGGGGCTCGATAATTCACCCCTCCACTTT. Its protein product is CASRGLDNSPLHF.

The rearrangement links TRBV5-1 to TRBJ2-1, with D unresolved. CDR1 and CDR2 from the germline V gene are SGHRS and YFSETQ. V was clipped by 0 bases and J by 2 bases, with 3 bases between them. This CDR3 has 13 residues. CDR3 loop: CASSLATYNEQFF. Here the CDR3 DNA reads TGCGCCAGCAGCTTGGCTACCTACAATGAGCAGTTCTTC.